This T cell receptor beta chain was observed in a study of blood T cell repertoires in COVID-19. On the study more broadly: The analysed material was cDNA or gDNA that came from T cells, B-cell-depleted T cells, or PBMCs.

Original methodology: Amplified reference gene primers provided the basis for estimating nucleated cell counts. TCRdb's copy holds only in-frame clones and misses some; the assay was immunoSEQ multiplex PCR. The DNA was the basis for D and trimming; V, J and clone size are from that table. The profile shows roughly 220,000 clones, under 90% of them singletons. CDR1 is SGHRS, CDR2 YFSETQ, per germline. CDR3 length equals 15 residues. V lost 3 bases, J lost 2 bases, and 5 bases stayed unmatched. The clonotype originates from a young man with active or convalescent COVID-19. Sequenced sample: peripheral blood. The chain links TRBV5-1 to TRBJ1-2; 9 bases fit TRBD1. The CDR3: CASSYPTGGNYGYTF. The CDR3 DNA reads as TGCGCCAGCAGCTACCCAACAGGGGGCAACTATGGCTACACCTTC.